This T cell receptor beta chain was identified during a study of CD4 T cells in relation to SARS-CoV-2 and coronaviruses. In the study overall: The HLA restriction of the shared crossreactive spike epitopes was mapped.

Before the COVID-19 pandemic, during about 2011-2019, CD4+ T cells were taken from unexposed donors. Findings and limits, study-wide: Memory recall responses, not primary responses primed in culture, are what the assay detects. Monoreactive clones expanded significantly more to SARS-CoV-2 than crossreactive clones did.

On this clone: Antigen unknown.

Deep TCR-beta sequencing used DNA from uncultured naive and memory CD4+ T cells. The assay was immunoSEQ multiplex PCR, and TCRdb's table has in-frame clones only and misses some. Of 60,000 to 65,000 clones in the sample, 94% are singletons; the top ten hold around 0.13%. Germline loops: CDR1 LGHDT, CDR2 YNNKEL (reference sequence). There are 18 residues in the CDR3. J was trimmed by 3 bases and V by 5 bases; bases with no gene match: 14. The receptor was derived from a human donor in good health. Specimen: naive CD4+ T cells from PBMCs. This sample's subset: naive CD4+ T cells isolated by negative enrichment. The chain has TRBV3-1 (or the pseudogene TRBV3-2) and TRBJ2-7, with 12 positions matching TRBD2. CDR3 DNA: TGTGCCAGCAGCGTCCGAAGGACTAGCGGGATTTTGGGCTACGAGCAGTACTTC. Protein sequence: CASSVRRTSGILGYEQYF.